This paragraph covers one T cell receptor beta chain sequence. Its antigen is still unknown. TCRdb keeps only in-frame clones here, not all; method: immunoSEQ multiplex PCR. The data show 14,000 or so clones, around 70% seen once. This record comes from a study of neoadjuvant anti-PD-1 for oral cavity cancer. Study observations and caveats: Post-nivolumab, blood T cell clonality was significantly elevated in non-responders. Higher pretreatment Treg/Th17 ratios tracked higher pretreatment blood clonality.

The clonotype originates from a person aged 40 to 85 with oral cavity squamous cell carcinoma. This material consisted of PBMCs, taken before nivolumab (anti-PD-1) treatment.

The CDR3 reads CASSLSGELFF. CDR3 coding DNA: TGTGCCAGCAGCTTGTCTGGGGAGCTGTTTTTT. J is TRBJ2-2 and V is TRBV5-4; D gene ambiguous. CDR1 is SGHNT and CDR2 is YYREEE in the germline V gene (reference sequence). There are 11 residues in the CDR3. Trimming took 1 base from V and 8 from J, leaving 3 bases between them.